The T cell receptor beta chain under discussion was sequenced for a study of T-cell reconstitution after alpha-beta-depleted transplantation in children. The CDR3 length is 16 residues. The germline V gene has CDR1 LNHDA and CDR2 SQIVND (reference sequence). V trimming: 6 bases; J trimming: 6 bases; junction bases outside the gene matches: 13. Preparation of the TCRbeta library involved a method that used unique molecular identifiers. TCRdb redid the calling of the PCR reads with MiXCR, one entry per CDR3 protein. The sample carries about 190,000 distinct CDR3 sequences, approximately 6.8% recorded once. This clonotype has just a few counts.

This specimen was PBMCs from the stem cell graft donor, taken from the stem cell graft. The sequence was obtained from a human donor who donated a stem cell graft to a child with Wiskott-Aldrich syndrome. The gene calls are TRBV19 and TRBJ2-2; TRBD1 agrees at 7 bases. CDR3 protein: CASRHQWDSRPGELFF. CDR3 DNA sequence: TGTGCCAGTAGGCACCAATGGGACAGCCGTCCCGGGGAGCTGTTTTTT.